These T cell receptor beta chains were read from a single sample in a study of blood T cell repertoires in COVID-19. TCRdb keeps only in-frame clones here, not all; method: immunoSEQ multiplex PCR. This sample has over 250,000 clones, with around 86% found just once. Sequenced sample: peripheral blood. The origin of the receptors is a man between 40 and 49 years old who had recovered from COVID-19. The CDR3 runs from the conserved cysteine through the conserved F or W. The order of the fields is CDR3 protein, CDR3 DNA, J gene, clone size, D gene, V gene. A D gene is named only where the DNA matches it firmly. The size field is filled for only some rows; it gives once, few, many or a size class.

cdr3_aa: CASSPWAVSSGYGYTF
cdr3_nt: TGTGCCAGTAGTCCTTGGGCAGTCTCATCTGGCTATGGCTACACCTTC
j_call: TRBJ1-2
clone_size: .
d_call: .
v_call: TRBV19

cdr3_aa: CASSLGLAGYNEQFF
cdr3_nt: TGTGCCAGCAGCTTAGGACTAGCGGGATACAATGAGCAGTTCTTC
j_call: TRBJ2-1
clone_size: .
d_call: TRBD2
v_call: TRBV7-6

cdr3_aa: CASSLDRFYNEQFF
cdr3_nt: TGCGCCAGCAGCTTGGACAGGTTCTACAATGAGCAGTTCTTC
j_call: TRBJ2-1
clone_size: .
d_call: .
v_call: TRBV5-1

cdr3_aa: CASSQFPILANRTDTQYF
cdr3_nt: TGCGCCAGCAGTCAATTCCCCATACTAGCGAACCGCACAGATACGCAGTATTTT
j_call: TRBJ2-3
clone_size: .
d_call: TRBD2
v_call: TRBV23-1

cdr3_aa: CATSRGGLAGEQYF
cdr3_nt: TGTGCCACCAGCAGAGGTGGCCTAGCGGGCGAGCAGTACTTC
j_call: TRBJ2-7
clone_size: .
d_call: TRBD2
v_call: TRBV15

cdr3_aa: CASSFKQGGGPQHF
cdr3_nt: TGTGCCAGCAGTTTCAAACAGGGGGGTGGGCCCCAGCATTTT
j_call: TRBJ1-5
clone_size: once
d_call: TRBD1
v_call: TRBV28

cdr3_aa: CASSPMIVVNEQFF
cdr3_nt: TGTGCCAGCAGCCCAATGATAGTAGTAAATGAGCAGTTCTTC
j_call: TRBJ2-1
clone_size: .
d_call: .
v_call: TRBV7-2

cdr3_aa: CASSWSGTGGRPSYEQYF
cdr3_nt: TGTGCCAGCAGCTGGTCCGGGACAGGGGGTCGCCCTTCCTACGAGCAGTACTTC
j_call: TRBJ2-7
clone_size: once
d_call: TRBD1
v_call: TRBV13

cdr3_aa: CASSPRLEGGTYNSPLHF
cdr3_nt: TGTGCCAGCAGCCCCCGACTGGAGGGTGGAACCTATAATTCACCCCTCCACTTT
j_call: TRBJ1-6
clone_size: .
d_call: .
v_call: TRBV7-2

cdr3_aa: CASSLRQDSNQPQHF
cdr3_nt: TGTGCCAGCAGCCTCAGACAGGATAGCAATCAGCCCCAGCATTTT
j_call: TRBJ1-5
clone_size: .
d_call: .
v_call: TRBV6-6

cdr3_aa: CASSPGTGLSYEQYF
cdr3_nt: TGTGCCAGTAGCCCAGGGACAGGGCTATCCTACGAGCAGTACTTC
j_call: TRBJ2-7
clone_size: .
d_call: TRBD1
v_call: TRBV19

cdr3_aa: CASSLDPQSGTGEGYTF
cdr3_nt: TGTGCCAGCAGCTTAGACCCTCAGAGCGGGACAGGGGAGGGCTACACCTTC
j_call: TRBJ1-2
clone_size: .
d_call: TRBD1
v_call: TRBV11-3

cdr3_aa: CASTSQGDYEQYF
cdr3_nt: TGTGCCAGCACCTCTCAAGGGGACTACGAGCAGTACTTC
j_call: TRBJ2-7
clone_size: .
d_call: .
v_call: TRBV27